A single sample is the source of the 19 T cell receptor beta chains below, sequenced in a study of T cells in localized non-small cell lung cancer. Clones were read by immunoSEQ multiplex PCR, and TCRdb kept only the in-frame ones, dropping some. Counted here are under 60,000 clones, more than 80% occurring once; the ten biggest clones make up under 20%. Source: peripheral blood, taken before any cancer treatment. These receptors were taken from a male donor at least 60 years old with stage III squamous cell lung carcinoma.

This clone showed up just a few times. V usage is TRBV6-5 and J usage is TRBJ1-5; 7 bases align to TRBD1. Per germline, CDR1 MNHEY and CDR2 SVGAGI. This CDR3 is 14 amino acids long. Germline trimming cut 4 bases from V and 2 bases from J; bases unmatched to any gene: 2. The CDR3 is CASSSGQGNQPQHF. In DNA, the CDR3 is TGTGCCAGCAGTTCTGGACAGGGCAATCAGCCCCAGCATTTT.

V gene TRBV5-1 combines with J gene TRBJ1-2; D is possibly TRBD1 (5 bases). V lost 5 bases and J 3 bases, leaving 20 bases between the germline ends. The CDR3 totals 16 residues. Germline CDR1 and CDR2: SGHRS and YFSETQ. CDR3 region: CASSRGTSGEDYGYTF. The DNA for the CDR3 is TGCGCCAGCAGTAGGGGCACCTCGGGGGAGGACTATGGCTACACCTTC.

V and J are TRBV27 and TRBJ2-1, with D tentatively TRBD2 (5 bases). This CDR3 has 13 residues. V was trimmed by 8 bases and J by 5 bases, leaving 13 bases between them. The germline gives CDR1 MNHEY, CDR2 SMNVEV (reference sequence). The CDR3 spells CASGAAEHNEQFF. Here the CDR3 DNA reads TGTGCCAGCGGAGCGGCGGAGCACAATGAGCAGTTCTTC.

The chain employs TRBV5-1 and TRBJ2-5; D might be TRBD1 or TRBD2, each matching 5 bases. The CDR3 extends over 14 amino acids. Trimming took off 6 bases at V and 3 bases at J, with 15 bases between the two ends. Germline V CDR1 and CDR2: SGHRS, YFSETQ. CDR3 in amino acids: CASIGGSTEETQYF. In nucleotides, the CDR3 is TGCGCCAGCATTGGGGGATCCACCGAAGAGACCCAGTACTTC.

The V and J genes are TRBV9 and TRBJ2-3; maybe TRBD2 (8 bases). The CDR3 covers 16 residues. Germline CDR1 and CDR2: SGDLS and YYNGEE. The V and J ends lost 6 bases and 1 base respectively, with 18 bases between them. DNA of the CDR3: TGTGCCAGCACCCCGATTAGCGGGACAGGCACAGATACGCAGTATTTT. It specifies CASTPISGTGTDTQYF.

The gene calls are TRBV7-6 and TRBJ2-7, with 7 nucleotides matching TRBD1. The CDR3 runs 14 residues. Looked up from germline, CDR1 is SGHVS and CDR2 is FNYEAQ. V dropped 4 bases and J dropped 5; count of bases not matched to a gene: 8. CDR3 nucleotides: TGTGCCAGCAGCTCGCTGACAGGGAAAAACGAGCAGTACTTC. It encodes CASSSLTGKNEQYF.

The chain joins TRBV5-1 to TRBJ2-7; unclear D gene. The CDR3 spans 15 residues. Germline values: CDR1 SGHRS, CDR2 YFSETQ. V shed 0 bases and J shed 0 bases, with 10 bases lying between them. CDR3 residues: CASSLALPGSYEQYF. The CDR3 DNA follows: TGCGCCAGCAGCTTGGCTCTGCCAGGCTCCTACGAGCAGTACTTC.

The chain combines TRBV10-3 with TRBJ1-6; the D gene is possibly TRBD1 (6 bases). Deletions cut 10 bases from V and 14 bases from J, with 21 bases between. The CDR3 has 13 residues. The germline CDR1 and CDR2 sequences are ENHRY and SYGVKD. In DNA, the CDR3 is TGTGCCACCGAGGACGGGACAAAGGATTCCCTCCACTTT. This codes for CATEDGTKDSLHF.

This rearrangement joins TRBV5-5 to TRBJ1-2, with 10 nucleotides matching TRBD1. Trimming removed 0 bases from V and 9 bases from J; junction bases left unmatched: 11. Germline CDR1 SGHKS, CDR2 YYEKEE (reference sequence). This CDR3 spans 16 amino acids. The CDR3 DNA sequence: TGTGCCAGCAGCTTGGGAGGTTCCAGGGGACAGGGGAGCTACACCTTC. Protein: CASSLGGSRGQGSYTF.

The chain links TRBV7-2 to TRBJ1-1; no definite D call. Germline lookup yields CDR1 SGHTA and CDR2 FQGNSA. The CDR3 is 11 residues long. The ends were cut back, 2 bases at V and 5 bases at J, with 3 bases in the middle. CDR3 residues: CASSLWTEAFF. The CDR3 region has the DNA TGTGCCAGCAGCTTATGGACTGAAGCTTTCTTT.

V is TRBV7-2 and J is TRBJ2-5; D ambiguous. V shed 2 bases and J shed 4 bases, with 11 bases lying between them. The germline V gene encodes CDR1 SGHTA and CDR2 FQGNSA. This CDR3 is 14 amino acids long. The CDR3 here is CASSLQSLGETQYF. The CDR3 DNA reads TGTGCCAGCAGCTTACAGTCGCTGGGAGAGACCCAGTACTTC.

The rearrangement links TRBV9 to TRBJ2-7, with D possibly TRBD2 on 6 matching bases. This CDR3 is built from 15 residues. Trimming removed 1 base at V and 1 base at J, with 12 bases between. The germline V gene encodes CDR1 SGDLS and CDR2 YYNGEE. The CDR3 region has the DNA TGTGCCAGCAGCGTATCGGGGGACCCTTCCTACGAGCAGTACTTC. Amino acids: CASSVSGDPSYEQYF.

Here the CDR3 reads CASSHPTGTGNEAFF. The CDR3 DNA is TGTGCCAGCAGCCACCCGACCGGGACAGGGAATGAAGCTTTCTTT. The genes are TRBV7-9 and TRBJ1-1; 9 nucleotides line up with TRBD1. This CDR3 is 15 amino acids long. Germline V gene sequence: CDR1 SEHNR, CDR2 FQNEAQ (reference sequence). V trimming: 5 bases; J trimming: 7 bases; junction bases outside the gene matches: 11.

This chain uses TRBV7-8 with TRBJ1-1; D remains unclear. This CDR3 comprises 12 residues. From germline, CDR1 is SGHVS and CDR2 FQNEAQ. With 4 bases removed from V and 5 bases from J, the gap between germline ends came to 8 bases. CDR3 in amino acids: CASSSKGTEAFF. Written as DNA, the CDR3 is TGTGCCAGCAGCTCGAAAGGGACTGAAGCTTTCTTT.

This clone was seen once. The chain is built from TRBV7-2 and TRBJ2-7; 7 bases line up with TRBD2. Germline CDR1 SGHTA, CDR2 FQGNSA. The CDR3 extends over 15 amino acids. V shed 5 bases, J shed 0 bases, and the junction held 7 bases outside the gene matches. CDR3 DNA sequence: TGTGCCAGCAGCCCCCAGCGGGGAGTCTCCTACGAGCAGTACTTC. Translated, it gives CASSPQRGVSYEQYF.

This clone came up once. The rearrangement uses TRBV7-2 and TRBJ1-2; D not certain. The CDR3 extends over 14 amino acids. Germline V CDR1 and CDR2: SGHTA, FQGNSA. V lost 1 base and J 0 bases, leaving 6 bases between the germline ends. The CDR3 sequence: CASSLDGANYGYTF. The DNA for the CDR3 is TGTGCCAGCAGCTTAGATGGGGCTAACTATGGCTACACCTTC.

This chain connects TRBV13 to TRBJ2-3, with D possibly matching TRBD1 (5 bases). V was shortened by 2 bases and J by 4 bases, with 13 bases between the two germline ends. Germline-derived CDR1 and CDR2 are PRHDT and FYEKMQ (reference sequence). CDR3 size: 15 residues. The CDR3 region has the DNA TGTGCCAGCAGCTTAAGAGCAGGGCAAGCAGATACGCAGTATTTT. Translated, it gives CASSLRAGQADTQYF.

The V call is TRBV5-4, the J call TRBJ1-5, with D possibly TRBD1 on 5 matching bases. The V and J ends lost 0 bases and 6 bases respectively, with 10 bases between them. Germline V CDR1 and CDR2: SGHNT, YYREEE (reference sequence). The CDR3 loop spans 14 amino acids. Here the CDR3 DNA reads TGTGCCAGCAGCTTGGGGGGGAGCGGTCAGCCCCAGCATTTT. Protein product: CASSLGGSGQPQHF.

The V and J genes are TRBV19 and TRBJ2-1; unclear D gene. Trimming stripped 4 bases from V and 7 bases from J, with 8 bases between. Germline values: CDR1 LNHDA, CDR2 SQIVND (reference sequence). This CDR3 is 12 amino acids long. CDR3 region: CASSTPPNEQFF. The CDR3 DNA is TGTGCCAGTAGTACCCCGCCTAATGAGCAGTTCTTC.